Sequencing of this T cell receptor beta chain was carried out in a study of naive and memory T cell subsets. Four PCR rounds used nested alpha and beta constant region primers plus the SP2 primer. For blood and skin samples, reverse transcription used TCR alpha and beta constant primers. In TCRdb, the UMI-ligation and nested PCR reads were re-called with MiXCR into one record per CDR3 protein. Found here are about 26,000 distinct CDR3 sequences, over 4% of them singletons; the top ten hold 7% to 9%. A UMI-containing oligonucleotide was joined by 3' ligation to the TCR cDNA template. Input was about 1 to 1,100 ng of DNase-treated total RNA without cell sorting. The CDR3 runs 15 residues. V dropped 4 bases and J dropped 7; count of bases not matched to a gene: 12. Germline CDR1 MGHRA, CDR2 YSYEKL. This clonotype was seen ten or more times. Its antigen is not known. Study-level results: The RNA method is potentially sensitive to activation and differentiation changes.

The sequence derives from an adult in good health. Material: blood. The rearrangement links TRBV4-1 to TRBJ2-7; TRBD1 matches at 8 bases. The CDR3 region is CASSLRTGSMGEQYF. DNA for the CDR3: TGCGCCAGCAGCCTCAGGACAGGGTCCATGGGGGAGCAGTACTTC.